The rows below give T cell receptor beta chains drawn from one sample of a study of blood T cell repertoires in COVID-19. Here immunoSEQ multiplex PCR was the method, and the copy in TCRdb shows in-frame clones only, minus some. The sample carries approximately 220,000 clones, 83% recorded once. Sample: PBMCs or T cells enriched from blood (not recorded which). These receptors were obtained from a woman aged 50 to 60 who had been exposed to COVID-19. CDR3s include the opening cysteine and the closing phenylalanine or tryptophan. A D gene is named only where the DNA matches it firmly. For some rows the clone size is stated as once, few or many, or as a class when expanded; others skip it.

d_call	v_call	clone_size	j_call	cdr3_nt	cdr3_aa
TRBD1	TRBV6-5	.	TRBJ1-4	TGTGCCAGCAGGCGAACAGGGGTGAATGAAAAACTGTTTTTT	CASRRTGVNEKLFF
.	TRBV9	few	TRBJ2-5	TGTGCCAGCAGCCTCCGGGACTACCAAGAGACCCAGTACTTC	CASSLRDYQETQYF
.	TRBV5-6	.	TRBJ1-3	TGTGCCAGCACCTCCCAGGCGGGGCGTTCTGGAAACACCATATATTTT	CASTSQAGRSGNTIYF
.	TRBV6-5	.	TRBJ2-7	TGTGCCAGCAGTTACTCCCCTGAGACCTACGAGCAGTACTTC	CASSYSPETYEQYF
TRBD1	TRBV7-8	once	TRBJ1-1	TGTGCCAGCAGCCGACGGGACAGGGGGCTTATGAACACTGAAGCTTTCTTT	CASSRRDRGLMNTEAFF
.	TRBV2	.	TRBJ2-1	TGTGCCAGCAGTGGGTCGACCGGGACCTACAATGAGCAGTTCTTC	CASSGSTGTYNEQFF
.	TRBV10-2	.	TRBJ1-1	TGCGCCAGCAAAGGGGACACAGGGGAAGCTTTCTTT	CASKGDTGEAFF
TRBD1	TRBV24-1	.	TRBJ1-5	TGTGCCACCAGTGATTCTAGAGGACAGGGGGCGATAGGGCAGCCCCAGCATTTT	CATSDSRGQGAIGQPQHF
.	TRBV11-2	.	TRBJ2-7	TGTGCCAGCAGCCCAATAGACTTCTACGAGCAGTACTTC	CASSPIDFYEQYF
TRBD1	TRBV12-5	.	TRBJ2-7	TGTGCTAGTGGTTTGGTAAGCGGGACAGGGGGCTACGAGCAGTACTTC	CASGLVSGTGGYEQYF
.	TRBV6-5	.	TRBJ2-5	TGTGCCAGCAGGCGGGTTCAAGAGACCCAGTACTTC	CASRRVQETQYF
TRBD2	TRBV29-1	.	TRBJ2-1	TGCAGCGTTGCTAGCGGGGTCGATGAGCAGTTCTTC	CSVASGVDEQFF
.	TRBV19	.	TRBJ1-3	TGTGCCAGTAGTATAGTACAGGGTAACGGAAACACCATATATTTT	CASSIVQGNGNTIYF
TRBD1	TRBV25-1	.	TRBJ2-7	TGTGCCAGCAGTCCCCGGGGGACAGGGGGCATGGAGCAGTACTTC	CASSPRGTGGMEQYF
TRBD2	TRBV9	.	TRBJ2-3	TGTGCCAGCAGCGTAACTAGCGGGTACACAGATACGCAGTATTTT	CASSVTSGYTDTQYF
TRBD2	TRBV4-3	once	TRBJ2-3	TGCGCCAGCAGCCAAGGGATAGCGGGGGGCCTCGGAGATACGCAGTATTTT	CASSQGIAGGLGDTQYF
.	TRBV11-2	.	TRBJ2-1	TGTGCCAGCGTAGCGCGGGCCTACAATGAGCAGTTCTTC	CASVARAYNEQFF
TRBD1	TRBV10-2	.	TRBJ1-5	TGCGCCTCTACACAGGGGGGGAATCAGCCCCAGCATTTT	CASTQGGNQPQHF
TRBD1	TRBV27	.	TRBJ2-2	TGTGCCAGCAGTCTGAGGACAGGGACCGAGCTGTTTTTT	CASSLRTGTELFF
TRBD1	TRBV2	.	TRBJ1-5	TGTGCCAGCAGGGCCAGGGGGCAGGGCAATCAGCCCCAGCATTTT	CASRARGQGNQPQHF
TRBD1	TRBV15	.	TRBJ1-5	TGTGCCACCACCCTAGACAGGGATCGCAATCAGCCCCAGCATTTT	CATTLDRDRNQPQHF
.	TRBV6-5	many	TRBJ1-5	TGTGCCAGCAGAGGGGGTCCCACGGGGCAGCCCCAGCATTTT	CASRGGPTGQPQHF
.	TRBV28	.	TRBJ2-3	TGTGCCAGCAGTTCCTTCCCGATAGGCATACTAGGGACAGATACGCAGTATTTT	CASSSFPIGILGTDTQYF
.	TRBV6-2/TRBV6-3	.	TRBJ2-1	TGTGCCAGCAGTAAAGGACTGGCCGAAGAGCAGTTCTTC	CASSKGLAEEQFF
TRBD2	TRBV3-1/TRBV3-2	.	TRBJ2-7	TGTGCCAGCACCCCCTCAACGCCGGGACTAGCGGCTCGCGAGCAGTACTTC	CASTPSTPGLAAREQYF
.	TRBV7-8	few	TRBJ2-7	TGTGCCAGCAGCCCCTACGGCTACGAGCAGTACTTC	CASSPYGYEQYF
TRBD1	TRBV13	.	TRBJ2-7	TGTGCCAGCAGCCAACAACAGGGGACCTACGAGCAGTACTTC	CASSQQQGTYEQYF